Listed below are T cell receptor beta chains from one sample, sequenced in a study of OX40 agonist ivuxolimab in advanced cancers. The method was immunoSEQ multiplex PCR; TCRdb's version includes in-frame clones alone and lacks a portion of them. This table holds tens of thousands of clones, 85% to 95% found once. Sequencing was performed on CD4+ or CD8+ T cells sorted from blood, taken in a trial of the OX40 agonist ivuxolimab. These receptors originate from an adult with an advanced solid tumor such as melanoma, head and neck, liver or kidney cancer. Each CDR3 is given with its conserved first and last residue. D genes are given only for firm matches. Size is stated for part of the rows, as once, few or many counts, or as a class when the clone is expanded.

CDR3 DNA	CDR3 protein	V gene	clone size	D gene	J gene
TGTGCCAGCAGCAGATTAGCGGGAGCCTACAATGAGCAGTTCTTC	CASSRLAGAYNEQFF	TRBV7-6	.	TRBD2	TRBJ2-1
TGTGCCAGCAGCTTAAGCCTCTACGAGCAGTACTTC	CASSLSLYEQYF	TRBV7-2	.	.	TRBJ2-7
TGTGCCAGCAGCCAAGGTCCAGGATTACTAGAAGCTTTCTTT	CASSQGPGLLEAFF	TRBV11-2	.	.	TRBJ1-1
TGCAGCGCCGGGACAGTGGATTCCGAGCAGTACTTC	CSAGTVDSEQYF	TRBV29-1	.	TRBD1	TRBJ2-7
TGTGCCAGCAGCTTAGATCAGCGGGCGAAAGAGACCCAGTACTTC	CASSLDQRAKETQYF	TRBV7-9	.	.	TRBJ2-5
TGTGCCAGCAGCTCCCCCCCTCCGGCCTACGAGCAGTACTTC	CASSSPPPAYEQYF	TRBV5-4	once	.	TRBJ2-7
TGTGCCAGCAGCCCCGAGGGGGGCGGCCAAGATACGCAGTATTTT	CASSPEGGGQDTQYF	TRBV7-2	.	.	TRBJ2-3
TGCGCCAGCAGCTTGGACCAAGCAACGAACACTGAAGCTTTCTTT	CASSLDQATNTEAFF	TRBV5-1	.	.	TRBJ1-1
TGTGCCAGCAGTTCGGGACAGCTGGAAAAACTGTTTTTT	CASSSGQLEKLFF	TRBV27	few	TRBD1	TRBJ1-4
TGTGCCAGCTCACTGACGGGACAGTTCTACGAGCAGTACTTC	CASSLTGQFYEQYF	TRBV18	once	TRBD1	TRBJ2-7
TGTGCCAGCAGCTTAGGCCGGACAGGGGGCTCTGGGGCCAACGTCCTGACTTTC	CASSLGRTGGSGANVLTF	TRBV11-2	.	TRBD1	TRBJ2-6
TGTGCCAGTAGTCAGAGGACTAGCGGGAGCTATGAGCAGTTCTTC	CASSQRTSGSYEQFF	TRBV19	.	TRBD2	TRBJ2-1
TGCGCCAGCAGCGGTGACCGGACCCAGTACTTC	CASSGDRTQYF	TRBV5-1	.	.	TRBJ2-5
TGCAGCGTTAGGGTCTTAGGGAGGGGAGGAGATCAGGCTTTCTTT	CSVRVLGRGGDQAFF	TRBV29-1	.	.	TRBJ1-1